The TCR beta chain described here comes from a study of immune heterogeneity within non-small cell lung tumors. The CDR3 length is 15 residues. V was shortened by 8 bases and J by 1 base, with 12 bases between the two germline ends. The germline CDR1 and CDR2 sequences are MNHEY and SVGAGI. Multiplex PCR with 32 V and 13 J primers amplified TCR beta CDR3. TCRdb reprocessed the multiplex PCR reads with MiXCR, giving one entry per CDR3 protein. The sample lists about 21,000 distinct CDR3 sequences; around 30% were seen once. Template input was genomic DNA from bulk tumor (approximately 640 ng per sample). Surgical sampling yielded several biopsies per primary tumor (spaced far apart). Untreated, newly diagnosed non-small cell lung cancer patients underwent curative surgery.

The specimen was lung tumor tissue. This sequence originates from a man aged 35-49 years with non-small cell lung cancer. V is TRBV6-5 and J is TRBJ1-6, with D possibly matching TRBD1 (5 bases). Here the CDR3 DNA reads TGTGCCAGCGGTTCCCCAGGGTCCTATAATTCACCCCTCCACTTT. Translating it yields CASGSPGSYNSPLHF.